The rows below give T cell receptor beta chains drawn from one sample of a study of T cells after somatic rescue of genetic block. Using immunoSEQ multiplex PCR, the repertoire was profiled, and TCRdb retains in-frame clones only, with some absent. The data hold 110,000 or so clones, with about 93% observed a single time. The sample taken for sequencing was peripheral blood mononuclear cells (PBMCs). These receptors were collected from a woman younger than 35. CDR3s include the opening cysteine and the closing phenylalanine or tryptophan. D genes are given only for firm matches. Clone sizes are given selectively: once, few, many, or a class where the clone is expanded.

TRBJ2-7,.,.,TRBV12-5,TGTGCTAGTGGTCTCGGGTCGGTAGTTGCCTACGAGCAGTACTTC,CASGLGSVVAYEQYF
TRBJ2-7,.,.,TRBV28,TGTGCCAGCAAACCCCCCGGGAACTCCTACGAGCAGTACTTC,CASKPPGNSYEQYF
TRBJ1-1,TRBD1,.,TRBV10-3,TGTGCCATCAGTCCCGGGGACAGGCCGAACACTGAAGCTTTCTTT,CAISPGDRPNTEAFF
TRBJ1-6,.,.,TRBV7-2,TGTGCCAGCAGCTCAGCAGTGAGGAATTCACCCCTCCACTTT,CASSSAVRNSPLHF
TRBJ1-5,.,once,TRBV6-5,TGTGCCAGCAGGAGCTCGGAGGCGCTGGGGCCCCAGCATTTT,CASRSSEALGPQHF
TRBJ1-4,TRBD1,.,TRBV5-1,TGCGCCAGCTGTTTCGGGGACAGGGGGCAGGAAAAACTGTTTTTT,CASCFGDRGQEKLFF
TRBJ1-5,.,.,TRBV7-2,TGTGCCAGCACCGGGGGGGAAGGTCATTATAGCAATCAGCCCCAGCATTTT,CASTGGEGHYSNQPQHF
TRBJ1-2,.,few,TRBV18,TGTGCCAGCTCACCACCTATAGCCAGGAACTATGGCTACACCTTC,CASSPPIARNYGYTF
TRBJ1-2,TRBD1,.,TRBV27,TGTGCCAGCAGTACCCAGGGGGGGGGACAGGTAAAGGATAACTATGGCTACACCTTC,CASSTQGGGQVKDNYGYTF
TRBJ2-5,TRBD2,.,TRBV7-2,TGTGCCAGCAGCTTAGGCGGTAGCGGGGGGGCACCACAAGAGACCCAGTACTTC,CASSLGGSGGAPQETQYF
TRBJ2-2,TRBD1,.,TRBV7-2,TGTGCCAGCAGCCGACAGGGACACTCTAACACCGGGGAGCTGTTTTTT,CASSRQGHSNTGELFF
TRBJ1-2,.,.,TRBV7-3,TGTGCCAGCAGCCCAGAGGGGAACTATGGCTACACCTTC,CASSPEGNYGYTF
TRBJ1-1,.,once,TRBV7-6,TGTGCCAGCAGCTTAGATTCCGCAAGTAACACTGAAGCTTTCTTT,CASSLDSASNTEAFF
TRBJ2-3,TRBD1,.,TRBV2,TGTGCCAGCGGGACAGTCACAGATACGCAGTATTTT,CASGTVTDTQYF
TRBJ2-7,.,.,TRBV2,TGTGCCAGATCCGGGACGGCCACCTACGAGCAGTACTTC,CARSGTATYEQYF
TRBJ1-1,TRBD1,.,TRBV19,TGTGCCAGTAGTCGCGGACAGGCCCTTGAAGCTTTCTTT,CASSRGQALEAFF
TRBJ1-6,.,few,TRBV5-1,TGCGCCAGCAGCTTGGGCGAGGCGAGTTATAATTCACCCCTCCACTTT,CASSLGEASYNSPLHF
TRBJ1-2,.,.,TRBV30,TGTGCCTGGACCACTCACCAGGATCGCTACTATGGCTACACCTTC,CAWTTHQDRYYGYTF
TRBJ2-5,.,.,TRBV5-5,TGTGCCAGCAGCTTGGTACCCGGGCGCGAGACCCAGTACTTC,CASSLVPGRETQYF
TRBJ2-5,.,.,TRBV19,TGTGCCAGCCAGAGAAGTGGGGAGACCCAGTACTTC,CASQRSGETQYF
TRBJ1-1,.,.,TRBV6-1,TGTGCCACCTGGAGTAACACTGAAGCTTTCTTT,CATWSNTEAFF
TRBJ2-5,.,once,TRBV13,TGTGCCAGCAGCTTAGGCCGGTACAGGGAAGAGACCCAGTACTTC,CASSLGRYREETQYF